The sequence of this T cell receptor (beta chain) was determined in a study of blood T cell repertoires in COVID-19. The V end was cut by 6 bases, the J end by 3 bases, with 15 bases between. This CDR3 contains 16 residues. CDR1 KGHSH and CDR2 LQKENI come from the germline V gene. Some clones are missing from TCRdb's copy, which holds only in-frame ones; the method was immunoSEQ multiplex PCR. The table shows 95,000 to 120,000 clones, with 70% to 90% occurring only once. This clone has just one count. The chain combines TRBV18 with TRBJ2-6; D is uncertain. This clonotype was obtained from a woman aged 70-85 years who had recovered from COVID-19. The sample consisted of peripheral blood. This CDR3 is CASSQRGEGGANVLTF. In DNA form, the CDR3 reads TGTGCCAGCTCCCAGAGAGGCGAAGGTGGGGCCAACGTCCTGACTTTC.